This passage covers 8 T cell receptor beta chains from one sample sequenced in a study of cytomegalovirus exposure and HLA in healthy donors. 60 Vbeta and 13 Jbeta primers were used in PCR. Profiling relied on immunoSEQ multiplex PCR, and the TCRdb table lists in-frame clones only, not all of them. The table includes some 190,000 clones, 80% to 90% detected once. Sample: PBMCs. These receptors were collected from a man younger than 40 in good health and CMV-seronegative.

The rearrangement links TRBV27 to TRBJ2-1; 10 nucleotides agree with TRBD1. The ends lost 3 bases at V and 5 bases at J; junction bases unmatched: 16. Germline V lookup: CDR1 MNHEY, CDR2 SMNVEV (reference sequence). There are 19 residues in the CDR3. The CDR3 DNA is TGTGCCAGCAGTTTCCCCTCCCCCCGACAGGGGGCGTCCCACAATGAGCAGTTCTTC. This encodes CASSFPSPRQGASHNEQFF.

This clone has just a few counts. The rearrangement uses TRBV6-6 and TRBJ2-3; 11 positions agree with TRBD2. The V segment lost 6 bases and the J segment 6 bases; nucleotides outside the gene matches: 5. Per the germline V gene, CDR1 is MNHNY and CDR2 is SVGAGI (reference sequence). The length of the CDR3 is 14 residues. The CDR3 nucleotides are TGTGCCAGCAGCCTAGCGGGGGGCGGGGATACGCAGTATTTT. Translation gives CASSLAGGGDTQYF.

This clone has a single count. This chain uses TRBV4-2 with TRBJ2-7, with 7 bases matching TRBD1. The V segment lost 5 bases and the J segment 3 bases; nucleotides outside the gene matches: 7. The germline V gene has CDR1 LGHNA and CDR2 YNFKEQ. This CDR3 is 14 amino acids long. CDR3 DNA: TGTGCCAGCAGCGTCAGGGACAGTTACTACGAGCAGTACTTC. Translation gives CASSVRDSYYEQYF.

This chain connects TRBV18 to TRBJ2-7; 9 bases are a match to TRBD1. From germline, CDR1 is KGHSH and CDR2 LQKENI. V lost 4 bases, J lost 6 bases, and 10 bases stayed unmatched. The CDR3 covers 15 residues. As DNA, the CDR3 is TGTGCCAGCTCACTCGCGACAGGGGGTACTACCGAGCAGTACTTC. It specifies CASSLATGGTTEQYF.

The chain combines TRBV11-3 with TRBJ2-2, with TRBD1 matching 9 bases. The J segment lost 7 bases and the V segment lost 5 bases, leaving 8 bases of the junction unmatched. The CDR3 is 15 residues long. The germline V gene encodes CDR1 SGHNT and CDR2 YENEEA. The CDR3 nucleotides read TGTGCCAGCAGCGTAACACAGGGGGCGAACGGGGAGCTGTTTTTT. It specifies CASSVTQGANGELFF.

The chain carries TRBV30 and TRBJ1-2; D is unclear. Germline values: CDR1 GTSNPN, CDR2 SVGIG (reference sequence). The CDR3 extends over 15 amino acids. Trimming removed 4 bases from V and 4 bases from J, with 19 bases in between. The CDR3 reads CAWTDSGVLSYGYTF. The CDR3, as DNA: TGTGCCTGGACCGACTCTGGTGTTCTCAGCTATGGCTACACCTTC.

V and J are TRBV28 and TRBJ1-1; D unclear. Germline V gives CDR1 MDHEN, CDR2 SYDVKM. V gave up 3 bases and J gave up 1 base, with 9 bases separating them. The CDR3 runs to 14 residues. The CDR3 reads CASSLGRKNTEAFF. Written as DNA, the CDR3 is TGTGCCAGCAGTTTGGGCAGGAAGAACACTGAAGCTTTCTTT.

This clone is a singleton in its sample. J is TRBJ1-5 and V is TRBV13, with D unclear. This CDR3 has 17 residues. The germline gives CDR1 PRHDT, CDR2 FYEKMQ (reference sequence). V lost 5 bases and J lost 2, with 19 bases in between. CDR3 sequence (DNA): TGTGCCAGCAGCGCCCCTTTTGGTCTGCGTGGCAATCAGCCCCAGCATTTT. Protein product: CASSAPFGLRGNQPQHF.